This T cell receptor beta chain was identified in a study of radiotherapy plus CTLA-4 blockade in lung cancer. Study-level background: Overall, 18% of patients showed an objective response, while 31% attained disease control. Findings of the study overall: In blood, after radiotherapy plus ipilimumab, tumor-derived TCR clones expanded. Reported findings show early blood T cell clone dynamics, with interferon-beta, best predicted response.

CDR1 is SGHNT and CDR2 is YYREEE in the germline V gene (reference sequence). The CDR3 runs to 15 residues. The trim removed 6 bases at V and 4 bases at J, leaving 12 bases unmatched. Data came from immunoSEQ multiplex PCR; TCRdb stores just in-frame clones and leaves some out. This table has about 49,000 clones, less than 85% appearing once. As regards this clone: Its antigen is currently unknown.

The sample here was peripheral blood, taken from a patient treated with radiotherapy plus ipilimumab. The rearrangement joins TRBV5-4 to TRBJ2-7, with 8 bases identical to TRBD2. The receptor was derived from a human donor with non-small cell lung cancer who had stable disease on radiotherapy plus ipilimumab. CDR3 sequence reads: CASTIGASGGYEQYF. The CDR3 DNA reads as TGTGCCAGCACCATCGGGGCAAGCGGGGGTTACGAGCAGTACTTC.